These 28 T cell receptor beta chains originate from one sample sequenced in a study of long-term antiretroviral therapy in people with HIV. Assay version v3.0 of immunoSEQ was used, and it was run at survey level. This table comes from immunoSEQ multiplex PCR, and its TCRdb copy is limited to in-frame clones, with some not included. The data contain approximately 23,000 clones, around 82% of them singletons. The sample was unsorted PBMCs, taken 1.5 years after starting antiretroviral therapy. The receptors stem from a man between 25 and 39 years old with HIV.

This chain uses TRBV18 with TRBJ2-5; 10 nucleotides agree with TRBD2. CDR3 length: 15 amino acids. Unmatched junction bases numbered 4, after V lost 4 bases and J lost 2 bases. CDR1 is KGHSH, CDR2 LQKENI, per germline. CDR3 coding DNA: TGTGCCAGCTCACGCGGACTAGCGGATCAAGAGACCCAGTACTTC. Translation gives CASSRGLADQETQYF.

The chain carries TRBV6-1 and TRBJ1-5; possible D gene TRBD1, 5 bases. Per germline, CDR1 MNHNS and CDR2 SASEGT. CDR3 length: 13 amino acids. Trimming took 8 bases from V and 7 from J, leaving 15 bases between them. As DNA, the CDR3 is TGTGCCAGCGGCGAGGGGTGGAGGCAGCCCCAGCATTTT. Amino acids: CASGEGWRQPQHF.

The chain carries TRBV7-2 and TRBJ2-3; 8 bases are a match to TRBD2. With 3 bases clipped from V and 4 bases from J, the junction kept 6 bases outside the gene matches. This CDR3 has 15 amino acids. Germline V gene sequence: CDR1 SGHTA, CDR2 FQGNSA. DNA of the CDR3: TGTGCCAGCAGCTTGAGCGGGAGTAGCGCAGATACGCAGTATTTT. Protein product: CASSLSGSSADTQYF.

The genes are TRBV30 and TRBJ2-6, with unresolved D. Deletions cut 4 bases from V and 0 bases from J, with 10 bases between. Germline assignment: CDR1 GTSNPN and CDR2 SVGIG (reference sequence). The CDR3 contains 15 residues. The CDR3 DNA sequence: TGTGCCTGGACTGTGGGCCTCTCTGGGGCCAACGTCCTGACTTTC. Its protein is CAWTVGLSGANVLTF.

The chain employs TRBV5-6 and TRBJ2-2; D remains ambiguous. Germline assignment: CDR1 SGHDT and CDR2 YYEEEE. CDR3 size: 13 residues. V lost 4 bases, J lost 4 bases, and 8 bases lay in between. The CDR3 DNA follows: TGTGCCAGCAGCGTGGACCCCACCGGGGAGCTGTTTTTT. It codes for CASSVDPTGELFF.

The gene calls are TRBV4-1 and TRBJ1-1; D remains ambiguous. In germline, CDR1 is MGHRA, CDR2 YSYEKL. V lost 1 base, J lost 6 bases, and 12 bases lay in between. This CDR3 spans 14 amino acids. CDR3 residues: CASSQAGSYAEAFF. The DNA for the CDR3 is TGCGCCAGCAGCCAAGCGGGGAGTTATGCTGAAGCTTTCTTT.

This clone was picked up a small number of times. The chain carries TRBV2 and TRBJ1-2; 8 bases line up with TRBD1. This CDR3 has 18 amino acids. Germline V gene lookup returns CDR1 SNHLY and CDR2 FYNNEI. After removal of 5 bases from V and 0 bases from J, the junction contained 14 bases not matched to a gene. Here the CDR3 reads CASSRGTGSLPSNYGYTF. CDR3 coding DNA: TGTGCCAGCAGTCGGGGGACAGGAAGCCTACCTTCTAACTATGGCTACACCTTC.

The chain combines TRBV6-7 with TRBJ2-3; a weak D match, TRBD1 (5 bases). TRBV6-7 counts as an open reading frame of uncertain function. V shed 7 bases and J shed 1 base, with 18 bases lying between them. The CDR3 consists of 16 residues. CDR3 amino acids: CASTLVTGPCTDTQYF. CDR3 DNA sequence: TGTGCCAGCACTTTAGTCACAGGCCCTTGCACAGATACGCAGTATTTT.

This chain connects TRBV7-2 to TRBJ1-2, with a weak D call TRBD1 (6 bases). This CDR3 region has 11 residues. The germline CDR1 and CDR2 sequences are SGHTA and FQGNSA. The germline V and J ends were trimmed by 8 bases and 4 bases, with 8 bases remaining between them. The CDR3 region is CASGQSYGYTF. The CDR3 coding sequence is TGTGCCAGCGGACAGAGCTATGGCTACACCTTC.

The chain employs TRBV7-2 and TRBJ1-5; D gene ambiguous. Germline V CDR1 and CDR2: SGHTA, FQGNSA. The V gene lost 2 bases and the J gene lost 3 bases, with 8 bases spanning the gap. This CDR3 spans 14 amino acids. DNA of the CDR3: TGTGCCAGCAGCTTACTACAAGTCAATCAGCCCCAGCATTTT. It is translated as CASSLLQVNQPQHF.

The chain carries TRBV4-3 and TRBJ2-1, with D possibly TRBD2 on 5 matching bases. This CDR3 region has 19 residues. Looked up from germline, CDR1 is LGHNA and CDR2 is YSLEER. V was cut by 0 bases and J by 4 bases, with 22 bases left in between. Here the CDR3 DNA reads TGCGCCAGCAGCCAAGATACGGGCGTTAGTAGCGTCGGGTACAATGAGCAGTTCTTC. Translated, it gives CASSQDTGVSSVGYNEQFF.

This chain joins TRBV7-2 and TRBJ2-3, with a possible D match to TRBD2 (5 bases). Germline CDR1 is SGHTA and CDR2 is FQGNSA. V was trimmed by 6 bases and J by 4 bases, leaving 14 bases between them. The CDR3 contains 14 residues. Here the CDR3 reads CASRKGKGADTQYF. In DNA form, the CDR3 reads TGTGCCAGCAGGAAGGGCAAGGGAGCAGATACGCAGTATTTT.

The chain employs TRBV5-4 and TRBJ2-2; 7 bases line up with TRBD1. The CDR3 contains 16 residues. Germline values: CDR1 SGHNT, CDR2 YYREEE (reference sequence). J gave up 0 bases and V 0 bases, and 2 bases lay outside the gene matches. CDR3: CASSLAQGANTGELFF. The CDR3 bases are TGTGCCAGCAGCTTGGCCCAGGGGGCGAACACCGGGGAGCTGTTTTTT. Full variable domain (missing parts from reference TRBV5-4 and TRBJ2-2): ETGVTQSPTHLIKTRGQQVTLRCSSQSGHNTVSWYQQALGQGPQFIFQYYREEENGRGNFPPRFSGLQFPNYSSELNVNALELDDSALYLCASSLAQGANTGELFFGEGSRLTVL.

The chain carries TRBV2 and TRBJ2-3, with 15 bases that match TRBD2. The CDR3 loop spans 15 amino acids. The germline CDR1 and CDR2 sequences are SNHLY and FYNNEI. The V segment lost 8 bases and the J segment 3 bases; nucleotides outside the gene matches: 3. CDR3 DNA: TGTGCCAGCTCGGGACTAGCGGGGGGTACAGATACGCAGTATTTT. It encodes CASSGLAGGTDTQYF.

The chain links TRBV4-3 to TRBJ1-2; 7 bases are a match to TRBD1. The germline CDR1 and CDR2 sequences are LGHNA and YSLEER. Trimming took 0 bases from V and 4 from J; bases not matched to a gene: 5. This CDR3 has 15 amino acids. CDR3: CASSQDWRDSYGYTF. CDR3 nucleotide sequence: TGCGCCAGCAGCCAAGATTGGAGGGACAGCTATGGCTACACCTTC.

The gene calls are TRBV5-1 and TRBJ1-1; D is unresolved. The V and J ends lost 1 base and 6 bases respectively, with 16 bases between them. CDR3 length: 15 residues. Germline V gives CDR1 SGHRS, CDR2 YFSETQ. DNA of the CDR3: TGCGCCAGCAGCTTGCAGGTGGTAGGATTATCTGAAGCTTTCTTT. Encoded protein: CASSLQVVGLSEAFF.

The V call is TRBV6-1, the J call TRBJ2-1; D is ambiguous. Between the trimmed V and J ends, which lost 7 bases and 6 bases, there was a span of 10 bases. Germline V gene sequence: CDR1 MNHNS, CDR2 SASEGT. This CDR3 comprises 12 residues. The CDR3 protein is CASMSPGNEQFF. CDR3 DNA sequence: TGTGCCAGCATGTCGCCGGGCAATGAGCAGTTCTTC.

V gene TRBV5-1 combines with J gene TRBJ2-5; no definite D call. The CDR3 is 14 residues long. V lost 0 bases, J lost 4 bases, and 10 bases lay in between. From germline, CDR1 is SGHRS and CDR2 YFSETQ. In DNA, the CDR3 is TGCGCCAGCAGCTTGGTCGGAAGCCGAGAGACCCAGTACTTC. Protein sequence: CASSLVGSRETQYF. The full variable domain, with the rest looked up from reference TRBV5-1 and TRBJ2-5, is KAGVTQTPRYLIKTRGQQVTLSCSPISGHRSVSWYQQTPGQGLQFLFEYFSETQRNKGNFPGRFSGRQFSNSRSEMNVSTLELGDSALYLCASSLVGSRETQYFGPGTRLLVL.

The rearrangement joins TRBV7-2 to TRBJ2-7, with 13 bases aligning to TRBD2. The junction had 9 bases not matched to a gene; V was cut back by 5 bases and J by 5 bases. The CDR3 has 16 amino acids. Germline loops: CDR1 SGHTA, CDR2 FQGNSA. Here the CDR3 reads CASSQPGTSGIDEQYF. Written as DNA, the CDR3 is TGTGCCAGCAGCCAACCCGGGACTAGCGGGATCGACGAGCAGTACTTC.

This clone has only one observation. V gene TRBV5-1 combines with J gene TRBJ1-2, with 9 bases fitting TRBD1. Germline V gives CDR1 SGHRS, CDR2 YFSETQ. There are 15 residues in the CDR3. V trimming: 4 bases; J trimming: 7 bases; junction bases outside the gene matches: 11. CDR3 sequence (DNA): TGCGCCAGCAGCGACCGTAGGGGACAGGGCTCTGGCTACACCTTC. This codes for CASSDRRGQGSGYTF.

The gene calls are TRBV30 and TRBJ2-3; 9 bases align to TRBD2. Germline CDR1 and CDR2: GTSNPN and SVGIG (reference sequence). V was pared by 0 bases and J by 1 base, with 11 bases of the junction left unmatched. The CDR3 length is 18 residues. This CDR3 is CAWSVRVTSGAGTDTQYF. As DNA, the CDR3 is TGTGCCTGGAGTGTACGGGTGACTAGCGGCGCGGGCACAGATACGCAGTATTTT.

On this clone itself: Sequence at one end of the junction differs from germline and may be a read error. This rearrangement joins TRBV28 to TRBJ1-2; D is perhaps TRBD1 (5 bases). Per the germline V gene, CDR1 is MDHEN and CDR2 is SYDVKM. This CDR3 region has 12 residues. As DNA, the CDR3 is TGTGCCAGCAGTTTAACTACCTCCGGACAAGTCTTC. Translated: CASSLTTSGQVF.

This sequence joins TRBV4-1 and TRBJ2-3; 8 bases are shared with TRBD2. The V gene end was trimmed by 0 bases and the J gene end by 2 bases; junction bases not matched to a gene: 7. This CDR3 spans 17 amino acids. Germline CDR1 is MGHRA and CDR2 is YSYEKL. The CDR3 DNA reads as TGCGCCAGCAGCCAAGAATGGAGCGGGAGCCCCACAGATACGCAGTATTTT. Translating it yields CASSQEWSGSPTDTQYF.

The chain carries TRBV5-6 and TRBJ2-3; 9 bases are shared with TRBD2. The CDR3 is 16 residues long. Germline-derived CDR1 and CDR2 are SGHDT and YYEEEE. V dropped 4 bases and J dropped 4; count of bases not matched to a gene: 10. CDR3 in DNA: TGTGCCAGCAGCCTGTTCCTAGCGGGACCCGCAGATACGCAGTATTTT. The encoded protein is CASSLFLAGPADTQYF.

CDR3 region: CASSGQSSYNEQFF. CDR3 in DNA: TGTGCCAGCAGTGGACAGAGCTCCTACAATGAGCAGTTCTTC. This chain links TRBV6-6 with TRBJ2-1, with D possibly matching TRBD1 (6 bases). Germline values: CDR1 MNHNY, CDR2 SVGAGI (reference sequence). V dropped 5 bases and J dropped 0 bases, with 8 bases sitting between them. CDR3 size: 14 residues.

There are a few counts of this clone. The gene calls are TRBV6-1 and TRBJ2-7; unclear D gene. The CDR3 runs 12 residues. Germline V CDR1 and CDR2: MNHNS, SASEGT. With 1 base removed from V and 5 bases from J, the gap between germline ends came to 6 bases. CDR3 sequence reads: CASSEGGHEQYF. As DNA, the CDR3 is TGTGCCAGCAGTGAAGGTGGCCACGAGCAGTACTTC.

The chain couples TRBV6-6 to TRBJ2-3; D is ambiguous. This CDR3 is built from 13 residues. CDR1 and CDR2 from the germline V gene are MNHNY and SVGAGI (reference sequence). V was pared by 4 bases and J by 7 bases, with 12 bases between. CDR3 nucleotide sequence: TGTGCCAGCAGTTCATCTGACGGCAATACGCAGTATTTT. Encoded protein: CASSSSDGNTQYF.

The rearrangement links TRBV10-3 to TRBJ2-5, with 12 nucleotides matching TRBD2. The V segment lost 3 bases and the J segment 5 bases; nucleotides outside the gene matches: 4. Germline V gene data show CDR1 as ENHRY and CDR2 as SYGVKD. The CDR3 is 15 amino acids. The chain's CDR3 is CAISERTSGAETQYF. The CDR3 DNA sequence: TGTGCCATCAGTGAAAGGACTAGCGGGGCGGAGACCCAGTACTTC.